The sequence of this T cell receptor (beta chain) was determined in a study of OX40 agonist ivuxolimab in advanced cancers. Study-level results: At doses 0.1 to 3.0 mg/kg, CD4+ and CD8+ clones expanded.

Patients were ineligible given autoimmune disease history or systemic immunosuppression. Comments on this clone: Its target is not known.

V shed 4 bases and J shed 3 bases, with 19 bases lying between them. This CDR3 contains 16 residues. Germline-derived CDR1 and CDR2 are SGHDT and YYEEEE. Sequenced by immunoSEQ multiplex PCR; TCRdb stores in-frame clones only, minus some. The sample includes 73,000 or so clones, almost 85% of them seen just once. V and J are TRBV5-6 and TRBJ2-5, with D possibly TRBD1 on 5 matching bases. This clonotype originated in an adult with an advanced solid tumor such as melanoma, head and neck, liver or kidney cancer. This sample comprised CD4+ or CD8+ T cells sorted from blood, obtained in a trial of the OX40 agonist ivuxolimab. The CDR3 coding sequence is TGTGCCAGCAGCCCGGACGCAGGGTTGCTGGAAGAGACCCAGTACTTC. Encoded protein: CASSPDAGLLEETQYF.